Listed below are T cell receptor beta chains from one sample, sequenced in a study of blood T cell repertoires in COVID-19. Measured with immunoSEQ multiplex PCR; TCRdb has only the in-frame clones, and not every one. The sample has under 150,000 clones, around four fifths seen once. The source material was PBMCs or T cells enriched from blood (not recorded which). The receptors shown here come from a young man who had recovered from COVID-19. CDR3s leave out the opening cysteine and the closing phenylalanine or tryptophan. The order of the fields is J gene, D gene, clone size, V gene, CDR3 protein. D genes are given only for firm matches. Clone size is given for some rows only: seen once, a few or many times, or a class if the clone is expanded.

TRBJ2-3 NA once TRBV2 ASTYTDTQY
TRBJ2-1 TRBD1 NA TRBV24-1 ATSDSGQHNEQF
TRBJ1-1 NA NA TRBV28 ASSLAGTEAF
TRBJ2-5 NA NA TRBV4-1 ASSQGTVQETQY
TRBJ2-5 TRBD2 NA TRBV9 ASSRSSGGTNQETQY
TRBJ2-3 NA once TRBV5-1 ASSLEGSTDTQY
TRBJ2-5 TRBD2 NA TRBV2 ASREGLAGGLETQY
TRBJ1-1 NA NA TRBV27 ASSFQDYTEAF
TRBJ1-6 NA NA TRBV5-6 ASSLGAENSPLH
TRBJ1-1 NA NA TRBV29-1 SVEDDAGAF
TRBJ1-4 TRBD1 NA TRBV7-9 ASSFGTGEKLF
TRBJ2-5 NA few TRBV2 ASNRASGQETQY
TRBJ1-6 NA NA TRBV5-4 ASSLVQVNSPLH
TRBJ1-6 NA NA TRBV9 ASSVGTENSPLH
TRBJ1-1 NA NA TRBV19 ASSIDLRGGRTEAF
TRBJ2-2 NA NA TRBV6-5 ASSYLRTGELF
TRBJ1-3 NA NA TRBV9 ASSVQGLAGNTIY
TRBJ2-1 TRBD2 once TRBV28 ASSSSGSLNEQF
TRBJ2-7 NA once TRBV29-1 SVVSSYEQY
TRBJ1-2 NA NA TRBV5-6 ASSLARVANYGYT
TRBJ2-3 NA NA TRBV7-9 ASTYPGGSTDTQY
TRBJ1-2 TRBD1 NA TRBV9 ASSVDPLGGTGPFTTNYGYT
TRBJ2-3 TRBD2 NA TRBV4-1 ASSRPGLAGDTQY
TRBJ2-1 TRBD2 NA TRBV6-4 ASSVLAGLHNEQF
TRBJ2-2 NA NA TRBV7-6 ASSYEAENTGELF
TRBJ2-1 NA NA TRBV7-9 ASSLDENEQF
TRBJ1-5 TRBD1 NA TRBV2 ASKDRGPNQPQH
TRBJ1-5 NA NA TRBV4-1 ASSPGTGMNNQPQH
TRBJ2-3 TRBD2 NA TRBV5-6 ASSYPSAGGGDTQY
TRBJ2-5 NA NA TRBV25-1 ASSVGQLSETQY
TRBJ2-7 TRBD1 NA TRBV30 AWRRGQGIHEQY
TRBJ2-7 NA NA TRBV2 ASEAALSYEQY
TRBJ2-2 TRBD2 once TRBV6-4 ASKQSGGASGELF
TRBJ1-5 NA NA TRBV6-5 ASKDSLSNQPQH
TRBJ1-6 NA NA TRBV7-2 ASTPGTSNSPLH
TRBJ1-3 TRBD1 NA TRBV18 ASSPPGQGGNTIY
TRBJ1-1 NA NA TRBV13 ASSLELMATEAF
TRBJ2-1 NA NA TRBV5-6 ASSWGPSYNEQF
TRBJ2-4 NA NA TRBV6-5 ASTLGGLQY
TRBJ2-7 TRBD2 NA TRBV12-5 ASGLVALAGISYEQY
TRBJ1-5 NA NA TRBV6-5 ASSYSRTGNQPQH
TRBJ2-5 NA NA TRBV9 ASSVAEETQY
TRBJ2-3 TRBD2 NA TRBV7-6 ASSFSGGDTDTQY
TRBJ1-5 NA NA TRBV6-1 ASSERYQPQH
TRBJ1-6 TRBD1 NA TRBV5-1 ASSTDRGFPNSPLH
TRBJ1-2 TRBD1 NA TRBV20-1 SASGTGGYGYT
TRBJ2-2 TRBD1 NA TRBV5-4 ASSQDRVDTGELF
TRBJ1-1 NA few TRBV11-2 ASSGRNTEAF
TRBJ2-7 TRBD1 NA TRBV12-5 ASGARQGKPYEQY
TRBJ1-5 NA few TRBV19 ASKFSGERPQH
TRBJ1-1 NA NA TRBV11-2 ASSLGRNTEAF
TRBJ2-2 NA NA TRBV7-9 ASSLASTGELF
TRBJ2-5 TRBD1 NA TRBV4-1 ASSNTLGQGVPETQY